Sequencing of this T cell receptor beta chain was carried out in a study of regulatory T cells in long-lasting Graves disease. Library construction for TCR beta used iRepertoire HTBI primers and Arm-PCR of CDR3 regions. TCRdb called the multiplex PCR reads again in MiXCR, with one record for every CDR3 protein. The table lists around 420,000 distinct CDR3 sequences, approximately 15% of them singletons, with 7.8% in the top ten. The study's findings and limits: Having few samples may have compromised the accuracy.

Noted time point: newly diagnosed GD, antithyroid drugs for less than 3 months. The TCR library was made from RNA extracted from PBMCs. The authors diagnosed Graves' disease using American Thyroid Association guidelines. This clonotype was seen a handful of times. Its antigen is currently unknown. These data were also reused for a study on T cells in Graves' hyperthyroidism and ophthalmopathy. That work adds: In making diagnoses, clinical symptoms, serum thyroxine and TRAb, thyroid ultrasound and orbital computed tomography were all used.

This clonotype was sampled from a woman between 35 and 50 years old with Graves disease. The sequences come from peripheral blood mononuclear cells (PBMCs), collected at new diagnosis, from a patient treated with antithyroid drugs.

CDR3 in DNA: TGTGCCGCCGCCGGGACTTCACACAATGAGCAGTTCTTC. This encodes CAAAGTSHNEQFF. This sequence joins TRBV24-1 and TRBJ2-1, with D tentatively TRBD2 (6 bases). The CDR3 is 13 residues long. In germline, CDR1 is KGHDR, CDR2 SFDVKD. V dropped 12 bases and J dropped 5 bases, with 16 bases sitting between them.